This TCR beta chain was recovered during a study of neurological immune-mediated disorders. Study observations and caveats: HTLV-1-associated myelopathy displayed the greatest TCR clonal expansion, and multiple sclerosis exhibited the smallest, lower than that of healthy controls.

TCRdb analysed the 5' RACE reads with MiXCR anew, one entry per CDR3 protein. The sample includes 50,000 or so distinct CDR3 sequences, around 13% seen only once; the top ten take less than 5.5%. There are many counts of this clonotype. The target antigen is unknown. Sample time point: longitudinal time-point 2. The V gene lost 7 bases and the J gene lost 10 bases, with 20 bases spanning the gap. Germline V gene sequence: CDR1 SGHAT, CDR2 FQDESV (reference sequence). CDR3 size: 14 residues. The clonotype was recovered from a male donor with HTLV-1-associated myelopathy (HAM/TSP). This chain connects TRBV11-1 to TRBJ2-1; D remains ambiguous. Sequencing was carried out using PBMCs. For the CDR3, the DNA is TGTGCCAGCAAAGTTCACTCGGAAGTCATGGAGCAGTTCTTC. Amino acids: CASKVHSEVMEQFF.